These T cell receptor beta chains were read from a single sample in a study of CDR3 diversity in severe acne. TCRdb reprocessed the PCR reads with MiXCR, giving one entry per CDR3 protein. The top ten clones hold approximately 10% of a sample with more than 80,000 distinct CDR3 sequences, 45% to 55% of them seen once. The sequenced sample was blood. The receptors derive from a male donor with severe acne vulgaris. The CDR3 runs from the conserved cysteine through the conserved F or W. The D gene is left open where the match is weak. A clone size is listed for some rows: how often the clone was seen (once, few, many), or a class if it is expanded.

V,J,D,size,CDR3,DNA
TRBV10-3,TRBJ1-1,.,.,CAIREPTVTEAFF,TGTGCCATCAGAGAGCCAACAGTGACTGAAGCTTTCTTT
TRBV24-1,TRBJ2-1,TRBD2,.,CATSSIGTSGRVGNEQFF,TGTGCCACCAGTTCGATCGGGACTAGCGGGAGGGTGGGTAATGAGCAGTTCTTC
TRBV11-2,TRBJ1-4,.,many,CASRPIGKTNEKLFF,TGTGCCAGCAGACCCATCGGAAAAACTAATGAAAAACTGTTTTTT
TRBV12-3/TRBV12-4,TRBJ2-3,TRBD1,medium-sized,CASSAYTGGTDTQYF,TGTGCCAGCAGTGCGTACACAGGGGGCACAGATACGCAGTATTTT
TRBV7-9,TRBJ1-6,.,many,CASSGGTIHNSPLHF,TGTGCCAGCAGCGGGGGGACAATCCATAATTCACCCCTCCACTTT
TRBV7-9,TRBJ1-4,TRBD1,.,CASSAAQGLNEKLFF,TGTGCCAGCAGCGCAGCACAGGGGCTGAATGAAAAACTGTTTTTT
TRBV2,TRBJ2-7,TRBD1,once,CASSLDRPGQGVHEQYF,TGTGCCAGCAGCTTGGATCGCCCAGGACAGGGAGTACACGAGCAGTACTTC
TRBV13,TRBJ1-1,TRBD1,once,CASSRGSGGTEAFF,TGTGCCAGCAGCCGCGGTTCAGGGGGGACTGAAGCTTTCTTT
TRBV19,TRBJ2-3,.,few,CASSIRPGAGTDTQYF,TGTGCCAGTAGTATACGTCCGGGAGCTGGTACAGATACGCAGTATTTT
TRBV4-3,TRBJ2-7,.,.,CASSQERSSYEQYF,TGCGCCAGCAGCCAAGAACGGAGCTCCTACGAGCAGTACTTC
TRBV28,TRBJ2-2,.,.,CASSTPGELFF,TGTGCCAGCAGCACTCCCGGGGAGCTGTTTTTT
TRBV6-1,TRBJ2-7,.,many,CASSDGPSRGEQYF,TGTGCCAGCAGTGATGGACCAAGCAGGGGCGAGCAGTACTTC
TRBV20-1,TRBJ2-7,.,.,CSESWWDTPREQYF,TGCAGTGAGTCATGGTGGGACACCCCTCGCGAGCAGTACTTC
TRBV29-1,TRBJ1-2,.,.,CSARGGSGYTF,TGCAGCGCCCGCGGGGGGTCTGGCTACACCTTC
TRBV2,TRBJ2-7,.,.,CASRGPDEQYF,TGTGCCAGCAGGGGCCCCGACGAGCAGTACTTC
TRBV24-1,TRBJ1-5,.,few,CATSRGSNQPQHF,TGTGCCACCAGCAGGGGTAGCAATCAGCCCCAGCATTTT
TRBV15,TRBJ2-7,.,.,CATSSSEFYEQYF,TGTGCCACCAGCAGTAGCGAATTCTACGAGCAGTACTTC
TRBV15,TRBJ2-7,TRBD2,.,CATTAASGSGYEQYF,TGTGCCACCACCGCTGCTAGCGGGAGTGGTTACGAGCAGTACTTC
TRBV10-3,TRBJ1-5,.,.,CASREQFLGSNQPQHF,TGTGCGTCTCGGGAACAGTTTCTGGGTAGCAATCAGCCCCAGCATTTT
TRBV7-9,TRBJ1-1,TRBD1,many,CASSLEGQGNTEAFF,TGTGCCAGCAGCTTAGAGGGACAGGGTAACACTGAAGCTTTCTTT
TRBV20-1,TRBJ2-7,.,once,CSASFVHEQYF,TGCAGTGCTAGTTTCGTCCACGAGCAGTACTTC
TRBV24-1,TRBJ1-2,.,.,CATSDLDTDSGYTF,TGTGCCACCAGTGATTTGGACACAGACTCTGGCTACACCTTC
TRBV18,TRBJ2-7,.,.,CASSRTRQESSYEQYF,TGTGCCAGCTCACGTACGCGACAGGAGAGCTCCTACGAGCAGTACTTC
TRBV11-2,TRBJ2-1,.,many,CASLQGGLNEQFF,TGTGCCAGCCTTCAGGGGGGGCTTAATGAGCAGTTCTTC
TRBV29-1,TRBJ2-7,.,once,CSGRAVYEQYF,TGCAGCGGGAGGGCGGTCTACGAGCAGTACTTC
TRBV5-1,TRBJ2-7,.,many,CASSYGALYEQYF,TGCGCCAGCAGCTATGGGGCTCTCTACGAGCAGTACTTC
TRBV20-1,TRBJ2-3,.,.,CSAREFTDTQYF,TGCAGTGCTAGAGAATTCACAGATACGCAGTATTTT
TRBV7-8,TRBJ2-3,TRBD1,few,CASSFTGGAADTQYF,TGTGCCAGCAGCTTTACAGGGGGCGCAGCAGATACGCAGTATTTT
TRBV20-1,TRBJ2-1,TRBD1,.,CSARGTGVRNEQFF,TGCAGTGCTAGAGGGACAGGGGTGCGCAATGAGCAGTTCTTC
TRBV3-1,TRBJ2-5,.,once,CASSQGTDETQYF,TGTGCCAGCAGCCAAGGGACAGATGAGACCCAGTACTTC
TRBV29-1,TRBJ1-3,TRBD1,.,CSARGQGGNTIYF,TGCAGCGCGCGGGGACAGGGAGGAAACACCATATATTTT
TRBV7-8,TRBJ1-5,TRBD1,few,CASSVDRGLRDQPQHF,TGTGCCAGCAGCGTCGACAGGGGGCTTAGGGATCAGCCCCAGCATTTT
TRBV20-1,TRBJ2-3,TRBD2,many,CSARVGLAGKADTQYF,TGCAGTGCTAGAGTTGGACTAGCGGGAAAAGCAGATACGCAGTATTTT
TRBV20-1,TRBJ1-1,TRBD1,.,CSATTGVTEAFF,TGCAGTGCCACCACAGGGGTAACTGAAGCTTTCTTT
TRBV19,TRBJ2-2,.,.,CASSRSTSGEGFLGELFF,TGTGCCAGTAGTCGATCCACTAGTGGGGAAGGGTTCCTCGGGGAGCTGTTTTTT
TRBV20-1,TRBJ2-5,.,.,CSATRTEETQYF,TGCAGTGCTACAAGGACGGAAGAGACCCAGTACTTC
TRBV19,TRBJ2-2,.,many,CASSYEGGTGELFF,TGTGCCAGTAGTTACGAGGGCGGAACCGGGGAGCTGTTTTTT
TRBV3-1,TRBJ2-7,.,.,CASSMRGYEQYF,TGTGCCAGCAGTATGAGGGGCTACGAGCAGTACTTC
TRBV6-4,TRBJ2-2,.,.,CASSDSGSSNTGELFF,TGTGCCAGCAGTGACTCTGGTAGCTCGAACACCGGGGAGCTGTTTTTT
TRBV30,TRBJ2-7,.,many,CAWSVLADEQYF,TGTGCCTGGAGTGTATTGGCGGACGAGCAGTACTTC
TRBV11-2,TRBJ2-3,TRBD1,.,CASSLEFWDRVSNTQYF,TGTGCCAGCAGCTTAGAGTTTTGGGACAGGGTTTCGAATACGCAGTATTTT